What follows are 17 T cell receptor beta chains derived from one specimen sequenced in a study of blood T cell repertoires in COVID-19. Only in-frame clones appear in the TCRdb table, and some are missing; sequencing was by immunoSEQ multiplex PCR. The table shows about 130,000 clones, with just under 85% occurring only once. The specimen sequenced was peripheral blood. The receptors were sampled from a woman older than 75 with acute or convalescent COVID-19.

The chain combines TRBV5-8 with TRBJ1-5, with D maybe TRBD1 (6 bases). V lost 5 bases, J lost 0 bases, and 21 bases lay in between. Germline CDR1 is SGHTS and CDR2 is YDEGEE. The CDR3 extends over 18 amino acids. The CDR3 here is CASSRSGAGFYSNQPQHF. DNA for the CDR3: TGTGCCAGCAGTCGGTCAGGGGCAGGGTTTTATAGCAATCAGCCCCAGCATTTT.

The CDR3 sequence is CASSLWTAGELFF. CDR3 nucleotides: TGTGCCAGCAGTTTATGGACAGCCGGGGAGCTGTTTTTT. The chain joins TRBV28 to TRBJ2-2; D is possibly TRBD1 (5 bases). V was trimmed by 0 bases and J by 6 bases, leaving 5 bases between them. This CDR3 spans 13 amino acids. CDR1 and CDR2 (germline): MDHEN, SYDVKM.

The rearrangement joins TRBV15 to TRBJ2-7; D is unresolved. V lost 8 bases and J lost 2, with 16 bases in between. The CDR3 is 14 amino acids. Germline V gives CDR1 LNHNV, CDR2 YYDKDF (reference sequence). CDR3 nucleotide sequence: TGTGCCACCGCAGATGTGGCACCCCCCTACGAGCAGTACTTC. The encoded protein is CATADVAPPYEQYF.

This clone occurred a few times. This rearrangement joins TRBV6-5 to TRBJ1-2; 8 nucleotides line up with TRBD1. Germline CDR1 reads MNHEY; CDR2 reads SVGAGI. The CDR3 extends over 12 amino acids. CDR3 bases: TGTGCTGAGACAGGGGAGCTTGGTGGCTACACCTTC. Translated: CAETGELGGYTF.

The rearrangement uses TRBV19 and TRBJ1-1; weak D call: TRBD1 (6 bases). The length of the CDR3 is 14 residues. Germline CDR1 reads LNHDA; CDR2 reads SQIVND (reference sequence). Trimming took off 5 bases at V and 3 bases at J, with 13 bases between the two ends. Here the CDR3 reads CASSQDSRYTEAFF. DNA for the CDR3: TGTGCCAGTAGTCAGGACAGCCGTTACACTGAAGCTTTCTTT.

This clone was picked up one time. V usage is TRBV7-9 and J usage is TRBJ1-6, with D uncertain. The germline V and J ends were trimmed by 8 bases and 5 bases, with 10 bases remaining between them. Germline CDR1 SEHNR, CDR2 FQNEAQ (reference sequence). This CDR3 spans 13 amino acids. CDR3 amino acids: CASSYRDNSPLHF. In DNA, the CDR3 is TGTGCCAGCTCTTACCGGGATAATTCACCCCTCCACTTT.

The chain combines TRBV5-1 with TRBJ2-7; a weak D match, TRBD2 (6 bases). The V end was cut by 0 bases, the J end by 1 base, with 8 bases between. CDR1 SGHRS and CDR2 YFSETQ come from the germline V gene. CDR3 size: 14 residues. CDR3 residues: CASSLGLASYEQYF. The CDR3 DNA sequence: TGCGCCAGCAGCTTGGGCCTAGCGTCCTACGAGCAGTACTTC. Full variable domain (missing parts from reference TRBV5-1 and TRBJ2-7): KAGVTQTPRYLIKTRGQQVTLSCSPISGHRSVSWYQQTPGQGLQFLFEYFSETQRNKGNFPGRFSGRQFSNSRSEMNVSTLELGDSALYLCASSLGLASYEQYFGPGTRLTVT.

The chain links TRBV5-5 to TRBJ1-1, with 10 bases that match TRBD1. Trimming at V came to 1 base and at J to 1 base, leaving 1 base not matched to a gene. CDR1 is SGHKS, CDR2 YYEKEE, per germline (reference sequence). The length of the CDR3 is 15 residues. The CDR3 DNA follows: TGTGCCAGCAGCTTGTGGACAGGGGGGAACACTGAAGCTTTCTTT. It encodes CASSLWTGGNTEAFF.

V usage is TRBV5-6 and J usage is TRBJ1-4; D is unresolved. Trimming took off 2 bases at V and 8 bases at J, with 13 bases between the two ends. The germline V gene has CDR1 SGHDT and CDR2 YYEEEE. The CDR3 has 14 amino acids. The CDR3 DNA sequence: TGTGCCAGCAGCTTTGGAGGAGGAGAAGAAAAACTGTTTTTT. It codes for CASSFGGGEEKLFF.

The chain couples TRBV5-6 to TRBJ2-1; 7 bases agree with TRBD1. The V gene's germline CDR1 is SGHDT and CDR2 YYEEEE. The junction had 6 bases not matched to a gene; V was cut back by 0 bases and J by 3 bases. This CDR3 is 16 amino acids long. CDR3 DNA: TGTGCCAGCAGCTTGGCCGGGGCAGGGGGCTACAATGAGCAGTTCTTC. Protein: CASSLAGAGGYNEQFF.

The chain couples TRBV5-1 to TRBJ1-3, with 7 bases fitting TRBD1. Germline V gene sequence: CDR1 SGHRS, CDR2 YFSETQ. The J segment lost 4 bases and the V segment lost 1 base, leaving 8 bases of the junction unmatched. This CDR3 contains 16 residues. CDR3 nucleotides: TGCGCCAGCAGCTTGACCCCGACAGGGCGCGGAAACACCATATATTTT. It codes for CASSLTPTGRGNTIYF.

This clone was recorded only once. V gene TRBV18 combines with J gene TRBJ2-7; 10 positions match TRBD1. Germline trimming cut 2 bases from V and 2 bases from J; bases unmatched to any gene: 3. In germline, CDR1 is KGHSH, CDR2 LQKENI. The CDR3 is 15 amino acids. The CDR3 nucleotides read TGTGCCAGCTCACCATCGGGACAGGGGACCTACGAGCAGTACTTC. This translates into CASSPSGQGTYEQYF.

V usage is TRBV9 and J usage is TRBJ2-6; 8 bases align to TRBD1. V lost 0 bases to trimming and J lost 2 bases; unmatched junction nucleotides: 7. Per germline, CDR1 SGDLS and CDR2 YYNGEE. CDR3 length: 18 residues. The CDR3 DNA reads TGTGCCAGCAGCGTAGCTCCAGGGGGCATCACTGGGGCCAACGTCCTGACTTTC. Translation: CASSVAPGGITGANVLTF.

The chain employs TRBV24-1 and TRBJ2-5, with D tentatively TRBD1 (8 bases). Per the germline V gene, CDR1 is KGHDR and CDR2 is SFDVKD. Trimming removed 5 bases from V and 3 bases from J, with 18 bases in between. The CDR3 length is 16 residues. This CDR3 reads CATSGPEQGGEETQYF. The CDR3 nucleotides read TGTGCCACCAGTGGCCCAGAACAGGGGGGGGAAGAGACCCAGTACTTC.

The J gene is TRBJ1-1, the V gene TRBV10-1, with D unclear. Germline-derived CDR1 and CDR2 are WNHNN and SYGVQD (reference sequence). Trimming shortened V by 2 bases and J by 6 bases, and 10 bases separated the two germline ends. This CDR3 region has 13 residues. The CDR3 DNA sequence: TGCGCCAGCAGTGAGAACGGGAGCCCTGAAGCTTTCTTT. It specifies CASSENGSPEAFF.

The chain combines TRBV4-1 with TRBJ1-1; 7 bases match TRBD1. Germline V CDR1 and CDR2: MGHRA, YSYEKL. V shed 9 bases, J shed 0 bases, and the junction held 10 bases outside the gene matches. This CDR3 spans 15 amino acids. Here the CDR3 reads CASTTGQILNTEAFF. CDR3 coding DNA: TGCGCCAGTACCACGGGACAGATATTGAACACTGAAGCTTTCTTT.

The V and J genes are TRBV2 and TRBJ2-7, with a weak D call TRBD1 (5 bases). Trimming cost V 6 bases and J 1 base, with 7 bases left between them. Germline CDR1 SNHLY, CDR2 FYNNEI. The length of the CDR3 is 12 residues. The CDR3 DNA reads as TGTGCCAGCAGGAGGACATCCTACGAGCAGTACTTC. Translation: CASRRTSYEQYF.